A selection of T cell receptor beta chains follows, all from one sample in a study of T-cell memory formation after mild COVID-19. TCRdb re-analysed the 5' RACE reads in MiXCR, keeping a single row per CDR3 protein. The repertoire consists of around 420,000 distinct CDR3 sequences, with 20% to 30% occurring once and the leading ten covering about 8.7%. Sequencing was carried out using PBMCs or a T cell subset sorted from them (not recorded which). Receptors originate from an adult woman who had mild COVID-19 (a few samples of this study predate the infection). Cell type and time point are not known. The CDR3 runs from the conserved cysteine through the conserved F or W. Fields, in order: CDR3 protein, CDR3 DNA, V gene, clone size, D gene, J gene. A D gene is named only where the DNA matches it firmly. Not every row has a clone size; where given, it reads once, few, many or a size class.

CDR3aa: CASRSEADTQYF
CDR3nt: TGTGCCAGCAGGTCTGAGGCAGATACGCAGTATTTT
v_gene: TRBV12-3/TRBV12-4
abundance: few
d_gene: .
j_gene: TRBJ2-3

CDR3aa: CASSLLGHFTDTQYF
CDR3nt: TGTGCCAGCAGCTTACTTGGACACTTCACAGATACGCAGTATTTT
v_gene: TRBV11-2
abundance: few
d_gene: .
j_gene: TRBJ2-3

CDR3aa: CASGTGNEKLFF
CDR3nt: TGTGCCTCCGGGACAGGGAATGAAAAACTGTTTTTT
v_gene: TRBV7-8
abundance: .
d_gene: TRBD1
j_gene: TRBJ1-4

CDR3aa: CASSWETGMSEKLFF
CDR3nt: TGTGCCAGCAGCTGGGAGACAGGGATGAGTGAAAAACTGTTTTTT
v_gene: TRBV7-9
abundance: few
d_gene: TRBD1
j_gene: TRBJ1-4

CDR3aa: CASSWTSGRTYEQYF
CDR3nt: TGTGCCAGCAGCTGGACTAGCGGCAGGACCTACGAGCAGTACTTC
v_gene: TRBV7-2
abundance: .
d_gene: TRBD2
j_gene: TRBJ2-7

CDR3aa: CASSSLGGGYNEQFF
CDR3nt: TGTGCCAGCAGCTCCCTCGGCGGGGGGTACAATGAGCAGTTCTTC
v_gene: TRBV7-2
abundance: .
d_gene: TRBD2
j_gene: TRBJ2-1

CDR3aa: CASSLNREIYEQYF
CDR3nt: TGTGCCAGCAGTTTAAACAGGGAGATCTACGAGCAGTACTTC
v_gene: TRBV12-3/TRBV12-4
abundance: .
d_gene: .
j_gene: TRBJ2-7

CDR3aa: CASSLVAGRRGTAFF
CDR3nt: TGTGCCAGCAGTTTAGTGGCAGGCCGGAGGGGGACTGCTTTCTTT
v_gene: TRBV12-3/TRBV12-4
abundance: .
d_gene: .
j_gene: TRBJ1-1

CDR3aa: CSAYGNTEAFF
CDR3nt: TGCAGTGCCTATGGAAACACTGAAGCTTTCTTT
v_gene: TRBV20-1
abundance: many
d_gene: .
j_gene: TRBJ1-1

CDR3aa: CASSSSGSYEQYF
CDR3nt: TGTGCCAGCAGCTCTAGCGGGAGCTACGAGCAGTACTTC
v_gene: TRBV7-9
abundance: .
d_gene: TRBD2
j_gene: TRBJ2-7

CDR3aa: CAISGGPLEAYEQYF
CDR3nt: TGTGCCATCAGTGGAGGTCCCCTAGAAGCCTACGAGCAGTACTTC
v_gene: TRBV10-3
abundance: .
d_gene: .
j_gene: TRBJ2-7

CDR3aa: CSVVGGNSYEQYF
CDR3nt: TGCAGCGTTGTAGGGGGGAACTCCTACGAGCAGTACTTC
v_gene: TRBV29-1
abundance: .
d_gene: .
j_gene: TRBJ2-7

CDR3aa: CASSRVGASYEQYF
CDR3nt: TGTGCCAGCAGCAGGGTTGGAGCCTCCTACGAGCAGTACTTC
v_gene: TRBV14
abundance: few
d_gene: .
j_gene: TRBJ2-7

CDR3aa: CASSSSPGTGGDIQYF
CDR3nt: TGTGCCAGCAGCTCCTCCCCGGGGACAGGGGGGGACATTCAGTACTTC
v_gene: TRBV11-1
abundance: few
d_gene: TRBD1
j_gene: TRBJ2-4

CDR3aa: CATSDVHDQETQYF
CDR3nt: TGTGCCACCAGTGATGTACACGACCAAGAGACCCAGTACTTC
v_gene: TRBV24-1
abundance: few
d_gene: .
j_gene: TRBJ2-5

CDR3aa: CASSQGAYEQYF
CDR3nt: TGTGCCAGCTCACAGGGGGCTTACGAGCAGTACTTC
v_gene: TRBV18
abundance: .
d_gene: TRBD1
j_gene: TRBJ2-7

CDR3aa: CASSSGTSLPLAYEQYF
CDR3nt: TGCGCCAGCTCCTCCGGGACTAGCCTTCCTTTGGCCTACGAGCAGTACTTC
v_gene: TRBV4-1
abundance: .
d_gene: TRBD2
j_gene: TRBJ2-7

CDR3aa: CASSYRDRRPNTGELFF
CDR3nt: TGTGCCAGCAGTTACCGGGACAGGCGACCGAACACCGGGGAGCTGTTTTTT
v_gene: TRBV28
abundance: few
d_gene: TRBD1
j_gene: TRBJ2-2

CDR3aa: CSASGSYNEQFF
CDR3nt: TGCAGTGCTAGCGGCTCCTACAATGAGCAGTTCTTC
v_gene: TRBV20-1
abundance: many
d_gene: .
j_gene: TRBJ2-1

CDR3aa: CATSDPGQGAWETQYF
CDR3nt: TGTGCCACCAGTGACCCCGGACAGGGGGCATGGGAGACCCAGTACTTC
v_gene: TRBV24-1
abundance: .
d_gene: TRBD1
j_gene: TRBJ2-5

CDR3aa: CSARDLLAGTDTQYF
CDR3nt: TGCAGTGCTAGAGATCTACTAGCGGGGACAGATACGCAGTATTTT
v_gene: TRBV20-1
abundance: many
d_gene: TRBD2
j_gene: TRBJ2-3

CDR3aa: CASSLRTGASYNEQFF
CDR3nt: TGTGCCAGCAGCTTAAGGACAGGGGCCTCCTACAATGAGCAGTTCTTC
v_gene: TRBV7-8
abundance: few
d_gene: TRBD1
j_gene: TRBJ2-1

CDR3aa: CASSLEQREGLNEQFF
CDR3nt: TGTGCCAGCAGCTTAGAACAGCGGGAGGGCCTCAATGAGCAGTTCTTC
v_gene: TRBV7-9
abundance: .
d_gene: TRBD2
j_gene: TRBJ2-1

CDR3aa: CASSPPALIYEQYF
CDR3nt: TGTGCCAGCAGCCCCCCGGCACTAATTTACGAGCAGTACTTC
v_gene: TRBV7-9
abundance: .
d_gene: .
j_gene: TRBJ2-7

CDR3aa: CASSLSTVSYEQYF
CDR3nt: TGTGCCAGCAGTTTATCCACAGTATCCTACGAGCAGTACTTC
v_gene: TRBV27
abundance: .
d_gene: .
j_gene: TRBJ2-7

CDR3aa: CATSDLGAAQYF
CDR3nt: TGTGCCACCAGTGATTTGGGGGCGGCGCAGTACTTC
v_gene: TRBV24-1
abundance: .
d_gene: .
j_gene: TRBJ2-7

CDR3aa: CASRAGLDNEQYF
CDR3nt: TGTGCCAGCAGAGCGGGACTAGATAACGAGCAGTACTTC
v_gene: TRBV7-9
abundance: few
d_gene: TRBD2
j_gene: TRBJ2-7

CDR3aa: CASSLHGGAYEQYF
CDR3nt: TGTGCCAGCAGCTTGCACGGGGGGGCCTACGAGCAGTACTTC
v_gene: TRBV5-5
abundance: .
d_gene: TRBD2
j_gene: TRBJ2-7

CDR3aa: CASSSGQGKNEQYF
CDR3nt: TGCGCCAGCAGCTCTGGACAGGGGAAAAACGAGCAGTACTTC
v_gene: TRBV5-1
abundance: few
d_gene: TRBD1
j_gene: TRBJ2-7

CDR3aa: CASTDGLKSEQYF
CDR3nt: TGTGCCAGCACCGACGGCCTGAAGAGCGAGCAGTACTTC
v_gene: TRBV6-5
abundance: once
d_gene: .
j_gene: TRBJ2-7

CDR3aa: CSVISVGQVRSYEQYF
CDR3nt: TGCAGCGTAATTTCAGTTGGACAGGTCAGATCCTACGAGCAGTACTTC
v_gene: TRBV29-1
abundance: few
d_gene: TRBD1
j_gene: TRBJ2-7

CDR3aa: CASSRFNTIYF
CDR3nt: TGTGCCAGCAGTCGTTTCAACACCATATATTTT
v_gene: TRBV7-8
abundance: .
d_gene: .
j_gene: TRBJ1-3

CDR3aa: CSARSRGRGEQYF
CDR3nt: TGCAGTGCTAGATCCAGGGGGCGAGGTGAGCAGTACTTC
v_gene: TRBV20-1
abundance: .
d_gene: TRBD1
j_gene: TRBJ2-7

CDR3aa: CASSRPQWGAGGGNEQFF
CDR3nt: TGTGCCAGCAGCCGGCCTCAATGGGGAGCGGGAGGTGGTAATGAGCAGTTCTTC
v_gene: TRBV7-9
abundance: .
d_gene: TRBD2
j_gene: TRBJ2-1

CDR3aa: CASSLGRDRVHEQYF
CDR3nt: TGTGCCAGCAGCTTAGGAAGGGACAGGGTCCACGAGCAGTACTTC
v_gene: TRBV7-2
abundance: few
d_gene: TRBD1
j_gene: TRBJ2-7

CDR3aa: CASSFGDGSSYEQYF
CDR3nt: TGTGCCAGCAGTTTCGGGGACGGGAGCTCCTACGAGCAGTACTTC
v_gene: TRBV12-3/TRBV12-4
abundance: .
d_gene: .
j_gene: TRBJ2-7

CDR3aa: CASSDRPQSGTQYF
CDR3nt: TGTGCCAGCAGTGATCGCCCCCAAAGTGGGACCCAGTACTTC
v_gene: TRBV25-1
abundance: few
d_gene: .
j_gene: TRBJ2-5

CDR3aa: CASSPGQGAISPPNIQYF
CDR3nt: TGTGCCAGCAGTCCGGGACAGGGGGCGATTTCCCCGCCAAACATTCAGTACTTC
v_gene: TRBV27
abundance: .
d_gene: TRBD1
j_gene: TRBJ2-4

CDR3aa: CASSPRGTTYNEQFF
CDR3nt: TGTGCCAGCAGCCCCCGTGGGACCACCTACAATGAGCAGTTCTTC
v_gene: TRBV13
abundance: few
d_gene: .
j_gene: TRBJ2-1

CDR3aa: CASSLGQATYEQYF
CDR3nt: TGTGCCAGCAGCCTGGGACAGGCCACCTACGAGCAGTACTTC
v_gene: TRBV5-5
abundance: .
d_gene: TRBD1
j_gene: TRBJ2-7

CDR3aa: CASSYLGLSYEQYF
CDR3nt: TGTGCCAGCAGTTACCTGGGACTTTCCTACGAGCAGTACTTC
v_gene: TRBV6-2/TRBV6-3
abundance: .
d_gene: .
j_gene: TRBJ2-7

CDR3aa: CASSGEQGTGNTIYF
CDR3nt: TGTGCCAGCAGTGGCGAACAGGGAACTGGAAACACCATATATTTT
v_gene: TRBV7-6
abundance: .
d_gene: .
j_gene: TRBJ1-3

CDR3aa: CSAREQGDQPQHF
CDR3nt: TGCAGTGCTAGAGAGCAAGGGGATCAGCCCCAGCATTTT
v_gene: TRBV20-1
abundance: .
d_gene: .
j_gene: TRBJ1-5

CDR3aa: CSVDSGYPTYEQYF
CDR3nt: TGCAGCGTTGATTCGGGTTACCCCACCTACGAGCAGTACTTC
v_gene: TRBV29-1
abundance: .
d_gene: .
j_gene: TRBJ2-7

CDR3aa: CASSHDGGRPGIYNEQFF
CDR3nt: TGTGCCAGCAGCCATGACGGTGGGAGGCCGGGGATCTACAATGAGCAGTTCTTC
v_gene: TRBV7-8
abundance: .
d_gene: .
j_gene: TRBJ2-1

CDR3aa: CATSDWDRAQGETQYF
CDR3nt: TGTGCCACCAGTGACTGGGACAGGGCACAGGGGGAGACCCAGTACTTC
v_gene: TRBV24-1
abundance: .
d_gene: TRBD1
j_gene: TRBJ2-5

CDR3aa: CASSLPGAGNQPQHF
CDR3nt: TGTGCCAGCAGTTTGCCCGGGGCTGGCAATCAGCCCCAGCATTTT
v_gene: TRBV12-3/TRBV12-4
abundance: once
d_gene: .
j_gene: TRBJ1-5

CDR3aa: CSATAGTVNTEAFF
CDR3nt: TGCAGTGCTACCGCCGGGACAGTGAACACTGAAGCTTTCTTT
v_gene: TRBV20-1
abundance: .
d_gene: TRBD1
j_gene: TRBJ1-1

CDR3aa: CASSLAGGGLSSYNEQFF
CDR3nt: TGTGCCAGCAGCTTAGCAGGGGGCGGATTAAGCTCCTACAATGAGCAGTTCTTC
v_gene: TRBV7-3
abundance: few
d_gene: TRBD1
j_gene: TRBJ2-1

CDR3aa: CASSLVLVVDLGDTQYF
CDR3nt: TGCGCCAGCAGCTTGGTCCTAGTGGTGGATTTGGGAGATACGCAGTATTTT
v_gene: TRBV5-1
abundance: .
d_gene: .
j_gene: TRBJ2-3

CDR3aa: CASWGGTSGVYNEQFF
CDR3nt: TGCGCCAGCTGGGGTGGGACTAGCGGGGTATACAATGAGCAGTTCTTC
v_gene: TRBV4-1
abundance: few
d_gene: TRBD2
j_gene: TRBJ2-1

CDR3aa: CSARDTETGLTGQPQHF
CDR3nt: TGCAGTGCTAGAGATACTGAGACAGGGCTCACAGGTCAGCCCCAGCATTTT
v_gene: TRBV20-1
abundance: .
d_gene: TRBD1
j_gene: TRBJ1-5